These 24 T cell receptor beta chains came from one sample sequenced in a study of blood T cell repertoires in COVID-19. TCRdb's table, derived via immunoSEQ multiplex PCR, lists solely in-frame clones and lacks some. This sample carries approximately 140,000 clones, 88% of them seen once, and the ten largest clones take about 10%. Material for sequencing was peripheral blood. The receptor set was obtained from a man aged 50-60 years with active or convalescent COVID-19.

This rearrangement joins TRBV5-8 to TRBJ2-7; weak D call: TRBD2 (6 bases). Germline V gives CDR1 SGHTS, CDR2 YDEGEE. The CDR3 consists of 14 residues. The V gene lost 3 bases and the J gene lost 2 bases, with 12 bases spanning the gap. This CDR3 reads CASSSPGLTYEQYF. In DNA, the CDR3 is TGTGCCAGCAGCTCGCCGGGACTTACCTACGAGCAGTACTTC.

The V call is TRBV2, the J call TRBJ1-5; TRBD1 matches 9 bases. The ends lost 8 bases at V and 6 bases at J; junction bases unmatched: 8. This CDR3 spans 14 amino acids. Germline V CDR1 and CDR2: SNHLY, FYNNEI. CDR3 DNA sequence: TGTGCCAGCGGTGGACAGGGGACGAGTCAGCCCCAGCATTTT. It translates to CASGGQGTSQPQHF.

The CDR3 region is CASSLEPRGTDTQYF. The DNA for the CDR3 is TGCGCCAGCAGCTTGGAGCCGAGAGGCACAGATACGCAGTATTTT. The V and J genes are TRBV5-1 and TRBJ2-3; D unclear. From germline, CDR1 is SGHRS and CDR2 YFSETQ. V shed 0 bases and J shed 1 base, with 9 bases lying between them. The CDR3 loop spans 15 amino acids.

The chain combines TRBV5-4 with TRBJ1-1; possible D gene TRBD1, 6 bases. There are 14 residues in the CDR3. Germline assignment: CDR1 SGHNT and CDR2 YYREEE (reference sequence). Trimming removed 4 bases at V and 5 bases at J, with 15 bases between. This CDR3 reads CASSQQGLLTEAFF. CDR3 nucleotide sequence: TGTGCCAGCAGCCAACAGGGTCTGTTGACTGAAGCTTTCTTT.

The CDR3 protein is CASSAAGGSYEQYF. In nucleotides, the CDR3 is TGCGCCAGCAGTGCGGCAGGGGGCTCCTACGAGCAGTACTTC. The rearrangement uses TRBV10-2 and TRBJ2-7, with 7 bases fitting TRBD1. With V trimmed by 4 bases and J by 0 bases, 3 bases remained unmatched. The length of the CDR3 is 14 residues. CDR1 is WSHSY, CDR2 SAAADI, per germline.

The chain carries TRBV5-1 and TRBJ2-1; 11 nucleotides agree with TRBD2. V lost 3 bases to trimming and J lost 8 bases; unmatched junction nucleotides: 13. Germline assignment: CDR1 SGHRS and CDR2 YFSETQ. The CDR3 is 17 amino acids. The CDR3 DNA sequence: TGCGCCAGCAGCTCTAATAGGGATAGCGGGAGGGCCTATGAGCAGTTCTTC. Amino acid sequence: CASSSNRDSGRAYEQFF.

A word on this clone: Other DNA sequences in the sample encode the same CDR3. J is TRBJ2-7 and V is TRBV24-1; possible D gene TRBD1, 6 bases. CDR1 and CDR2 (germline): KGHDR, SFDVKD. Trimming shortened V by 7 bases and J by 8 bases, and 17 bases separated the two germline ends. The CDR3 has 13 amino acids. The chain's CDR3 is CATSDLNRDKQYF. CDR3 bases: TGTGCCACCAGCGACCTAAACAGGGATAAGCAGTACTTC.

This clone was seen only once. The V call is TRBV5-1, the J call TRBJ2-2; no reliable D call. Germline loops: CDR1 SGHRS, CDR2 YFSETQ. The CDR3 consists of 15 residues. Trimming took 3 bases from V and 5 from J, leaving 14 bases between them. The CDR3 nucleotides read TGCGCCAGCAGCTCCAATATCCACAGTACCGGGGAGCTGTTTTTT. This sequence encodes CASSSNIHSTGELFF.

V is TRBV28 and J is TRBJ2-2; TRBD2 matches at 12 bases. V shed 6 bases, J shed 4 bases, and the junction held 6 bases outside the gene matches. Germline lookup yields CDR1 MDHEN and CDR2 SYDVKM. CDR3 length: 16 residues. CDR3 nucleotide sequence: TGTGCCAGCAGCTTCCCTAGCGGGAGGGTCACCGGGGAGCTGTTTTTT. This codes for CASSFPSGRVTGELFF.

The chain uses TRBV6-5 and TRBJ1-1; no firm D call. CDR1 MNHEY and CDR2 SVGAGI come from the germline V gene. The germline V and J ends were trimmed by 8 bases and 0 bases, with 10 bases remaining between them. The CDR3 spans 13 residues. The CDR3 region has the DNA TGTGCCAGCCGGCTGACTTTGAACACTGAAGCTTTCTTT. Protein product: CASRLTLNTEAFF.

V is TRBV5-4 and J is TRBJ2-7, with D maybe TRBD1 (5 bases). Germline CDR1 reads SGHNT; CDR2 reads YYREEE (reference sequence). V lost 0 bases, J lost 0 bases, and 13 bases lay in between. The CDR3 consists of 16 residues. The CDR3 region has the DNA TGTGCCAGCAGCTTGGGGCTGACAGACAGCTCCTACGAGCAGTACTTC. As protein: CASSLGLTDSSYEQYF.

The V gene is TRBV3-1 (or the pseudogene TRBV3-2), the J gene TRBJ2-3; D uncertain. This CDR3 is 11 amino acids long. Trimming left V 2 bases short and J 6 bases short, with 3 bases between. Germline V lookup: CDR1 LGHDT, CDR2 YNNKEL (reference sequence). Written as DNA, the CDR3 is TGTGCCAGCAGCCAAACTGATACGCAGTATTTT. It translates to CASSQTDTQYF.

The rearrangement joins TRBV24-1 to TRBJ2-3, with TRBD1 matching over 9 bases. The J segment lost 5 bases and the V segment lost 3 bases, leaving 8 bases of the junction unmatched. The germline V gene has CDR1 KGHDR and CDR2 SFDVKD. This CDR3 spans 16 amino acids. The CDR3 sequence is CATSDTNRGHGDTQYF. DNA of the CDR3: TGTGCCACCAGTGATACGAACAGGGGGCATGGAGATACGCAGTATTTT.

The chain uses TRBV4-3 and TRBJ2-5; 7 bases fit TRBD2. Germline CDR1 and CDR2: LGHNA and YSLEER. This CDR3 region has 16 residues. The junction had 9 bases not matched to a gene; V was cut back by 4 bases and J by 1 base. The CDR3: CASSRTVLAVQETQYF. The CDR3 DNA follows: TGCGCCAGCAGCCGGACTGTTCTAGCGGTCCAAGAGACCCAGTACTTC.

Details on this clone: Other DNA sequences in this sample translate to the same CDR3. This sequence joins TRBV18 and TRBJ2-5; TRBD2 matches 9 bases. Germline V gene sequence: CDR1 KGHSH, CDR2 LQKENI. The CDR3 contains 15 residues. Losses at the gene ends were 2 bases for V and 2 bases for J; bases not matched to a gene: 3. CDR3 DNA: TGTGCCAGCTCACCAAGAGCGGGGGGACAAGAGACCCAGTACTTC. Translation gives CASSPRAGGQETQYF.

In DNA, the CDR3 is TGTGCCAGCAGCTCCCGGGACAGGGCAGGTTCACCCCTCCACTTT. Its translation: CASSSRDRAGSPLHF. This chain connects TRBV27 to TRBJ1-6; 9 bases fit TRBD1. The CDR3 runs to 15 residues. V trimming: 6 bases; J trimming: 9 bases; junction bases outside the gene matches: 9. Looked up from germline, CDR1 is MNHEY and CDR2 is SMNVEV (reference sequence).

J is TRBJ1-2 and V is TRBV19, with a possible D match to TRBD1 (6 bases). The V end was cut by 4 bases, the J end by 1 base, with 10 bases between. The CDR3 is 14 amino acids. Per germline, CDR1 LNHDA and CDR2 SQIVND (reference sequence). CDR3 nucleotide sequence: TGTGCCAGTAGTACCGGGACATTTAACTATGGCTACACCTTC. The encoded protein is CASSTGTFNYGYTF.

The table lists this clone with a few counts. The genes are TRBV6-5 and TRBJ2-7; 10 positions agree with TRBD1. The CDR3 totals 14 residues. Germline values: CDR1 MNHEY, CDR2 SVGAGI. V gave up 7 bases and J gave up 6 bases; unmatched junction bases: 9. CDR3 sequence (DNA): TGTGCCAGCAAGGGACAGGGGTACGGAAGCGAGCAGTACTTC. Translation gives CASKGQGYGSEQYF.

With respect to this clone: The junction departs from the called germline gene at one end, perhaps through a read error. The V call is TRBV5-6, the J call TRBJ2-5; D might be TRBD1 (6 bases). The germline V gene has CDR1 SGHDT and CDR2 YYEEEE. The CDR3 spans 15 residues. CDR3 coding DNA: TGTGCCAGCAGTTTGGGGTTTCTAAGGGGGGAGACCCAGTACTTC. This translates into CASSLGFLRGETQYF. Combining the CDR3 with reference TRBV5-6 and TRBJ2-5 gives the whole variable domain DAGVTQSPTHLIKTRGQQVTLRCSPKSGHDTVSWYQQALGQGPQFIFQYYEEEERQRGNFPDRFSGHQFPNYSSELNVNALLLGDSALYLCASSLGFLRGETQYFGPGTRLLVL.

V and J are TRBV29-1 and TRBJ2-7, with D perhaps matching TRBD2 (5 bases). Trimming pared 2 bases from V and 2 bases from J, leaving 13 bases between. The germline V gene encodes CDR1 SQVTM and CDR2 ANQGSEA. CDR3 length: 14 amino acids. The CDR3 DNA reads TGCAGCGTTGAAAACGGGGTCGGCCCCTACGAGCAGTACTTC. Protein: CSVENGVGPYEQYF.

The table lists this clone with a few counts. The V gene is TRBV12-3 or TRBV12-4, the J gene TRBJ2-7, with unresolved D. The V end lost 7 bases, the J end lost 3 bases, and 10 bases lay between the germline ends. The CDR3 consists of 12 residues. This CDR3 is CASTNGLYEQYF. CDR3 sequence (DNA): TGTGCCAGCACCAACGGTCTCTACGAGCAGTACTTC.

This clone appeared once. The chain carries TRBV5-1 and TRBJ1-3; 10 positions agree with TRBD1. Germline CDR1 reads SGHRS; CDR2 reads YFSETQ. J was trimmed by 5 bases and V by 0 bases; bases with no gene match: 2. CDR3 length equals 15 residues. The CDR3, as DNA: TGCGCCAGCAGCTTGGGGGGACAGGGGAGAAACACCATATATTTT. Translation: CASSLGGQGRNTIYF. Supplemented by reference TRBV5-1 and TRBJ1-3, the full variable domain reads KAGVTQTPRYLIKTRGQQVTLSCSPISGHRSVSWYQQTPGQGLQFLFEYFSETQRNKGNFPGRFSGRQFSNSRSEMNVSTLELGDSALYLCASSLGGQGRNTIYFGEGSWLTVV.

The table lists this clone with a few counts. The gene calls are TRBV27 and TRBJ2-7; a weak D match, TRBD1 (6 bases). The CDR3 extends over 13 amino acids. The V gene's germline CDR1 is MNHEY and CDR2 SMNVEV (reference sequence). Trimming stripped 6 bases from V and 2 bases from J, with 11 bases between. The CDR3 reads CASSRQVAYEQYF. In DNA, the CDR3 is TGTGCCAGCAGCCGACAGGTCGCCTACGAGCAGTACTTC.

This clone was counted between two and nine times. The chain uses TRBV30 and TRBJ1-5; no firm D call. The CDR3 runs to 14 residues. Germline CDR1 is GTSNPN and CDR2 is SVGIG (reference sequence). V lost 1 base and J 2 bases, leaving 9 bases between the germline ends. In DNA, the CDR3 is TGTGCCTGGAGTGGAGCCTCCGGCAATCAGCCCCAGCATTTT. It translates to CAWSGASGNQPQHF.